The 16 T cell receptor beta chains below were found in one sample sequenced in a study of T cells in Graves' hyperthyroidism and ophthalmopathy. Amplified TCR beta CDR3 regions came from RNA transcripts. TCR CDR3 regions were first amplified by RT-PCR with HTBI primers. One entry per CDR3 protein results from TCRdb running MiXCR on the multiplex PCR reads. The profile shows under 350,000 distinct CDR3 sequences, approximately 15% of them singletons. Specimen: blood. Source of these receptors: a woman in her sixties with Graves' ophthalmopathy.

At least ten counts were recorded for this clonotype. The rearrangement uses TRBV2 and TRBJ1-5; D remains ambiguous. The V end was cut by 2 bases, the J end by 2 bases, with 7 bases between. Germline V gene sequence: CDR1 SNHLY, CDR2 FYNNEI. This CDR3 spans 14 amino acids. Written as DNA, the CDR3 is TGTGCCAGCAGTGAATCTATGGGCAATCAGCCCCAGCATTTT. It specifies CASSESMGNQPQHF.

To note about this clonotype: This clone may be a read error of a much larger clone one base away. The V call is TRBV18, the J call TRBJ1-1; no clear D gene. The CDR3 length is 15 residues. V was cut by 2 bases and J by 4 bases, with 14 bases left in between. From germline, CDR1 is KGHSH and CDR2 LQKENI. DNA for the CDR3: TGTGCCAGCTCACCAGGCGGACTGCGGAGCACTGAAGCTTTCTTT. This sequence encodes CASSPGGLRSTEAFF.

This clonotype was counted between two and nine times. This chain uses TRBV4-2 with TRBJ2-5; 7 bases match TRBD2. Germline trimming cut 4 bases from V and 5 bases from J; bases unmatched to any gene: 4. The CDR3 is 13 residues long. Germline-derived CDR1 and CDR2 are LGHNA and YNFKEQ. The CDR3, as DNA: TGTGCCAGCAGCCCCAGGGAGGGTGAGACCCAGTACTTC. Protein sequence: CASSPREGETQYF.

CDR3 loop: CASSLMIESQETQYF. The CDR3 nucleotides read TGTGCCAGCAGCCTGATGATTGAGAGCCAAGAGACCCAGTACTTC. The rearrangement links TRBV5-6 to TRBJ2-5; D is ambiguous. CDR3 length: 15 residues. Germline CDR1 and CDR2: SGHDT and YYEEEE. Between the trimmed V and J ends, which lost 4 bases and 1 base, there was a span of 14 bases.

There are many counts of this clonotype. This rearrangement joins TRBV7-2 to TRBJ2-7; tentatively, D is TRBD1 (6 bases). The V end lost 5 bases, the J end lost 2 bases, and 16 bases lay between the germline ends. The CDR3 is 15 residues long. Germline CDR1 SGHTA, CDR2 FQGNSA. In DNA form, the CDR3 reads TGTGCCAGCAGCCGACAGATGGGACAAGCCTACGAGCAGTACTTC. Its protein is CASSRQMGQAYEQYF.

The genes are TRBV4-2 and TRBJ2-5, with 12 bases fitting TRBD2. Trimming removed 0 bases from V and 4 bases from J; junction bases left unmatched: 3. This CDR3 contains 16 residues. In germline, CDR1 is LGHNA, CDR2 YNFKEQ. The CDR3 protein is CASSQDPSGGAETQYF. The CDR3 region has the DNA TGTGCCAGCAGCCAAGACCCTAGCGGGGGGGCAGAGACCCAGTACTTC.

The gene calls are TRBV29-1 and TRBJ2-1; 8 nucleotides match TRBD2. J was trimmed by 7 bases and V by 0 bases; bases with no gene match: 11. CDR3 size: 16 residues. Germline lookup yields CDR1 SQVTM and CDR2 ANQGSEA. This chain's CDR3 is CSVEDLGRGAVNEQFF. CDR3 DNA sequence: TGCAGCGTTGAAGATCTTGGGCGGGGGGCAGTGAATGAGCAGTTCTTC.

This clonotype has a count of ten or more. In nucleotides, the CDR3 is TGTGCCAGCAGTCCTCGGGGGGGCTACGAGCAGTACTTC. Amino acids: CASSPRGGYEQYF. The rearrangement links TRBV12-3 or TRBV12-4 to TRBJ2-7, with 8 bases lining up with TRBD2. This CDR3 is 13 amino acids long. J lost 3 bases, V lost 5 bases, and 3 bases had no gene match.

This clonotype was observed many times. The CDR3 nucleotides are TGCAGTGCTAGACAAGGCGGGCAGGGGACCGAGCAGTACTTC. It translates to CSARQGGQGTEQYF. The rearrangement uses TRBV20-1 and TRBJ2-7; tentatively, D is TRBD1 (6 bases). V shed 2 bases and J shed 6 bases, with 17 bases lying between them. CDR1 is DFQATT, CDR2 SNEGSKA, per germline (reference sequence). CDR3 length: 14 amino acids.

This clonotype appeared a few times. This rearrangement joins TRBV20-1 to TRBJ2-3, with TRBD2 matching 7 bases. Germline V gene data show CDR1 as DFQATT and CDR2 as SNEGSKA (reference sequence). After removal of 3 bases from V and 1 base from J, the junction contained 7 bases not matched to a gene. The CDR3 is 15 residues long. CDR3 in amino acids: CSARPGGGGTDTQYF. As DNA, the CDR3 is TGCAGTGCTAGGCCGGGGGGAGGGGGCACAGATACGCAGTATTTT.

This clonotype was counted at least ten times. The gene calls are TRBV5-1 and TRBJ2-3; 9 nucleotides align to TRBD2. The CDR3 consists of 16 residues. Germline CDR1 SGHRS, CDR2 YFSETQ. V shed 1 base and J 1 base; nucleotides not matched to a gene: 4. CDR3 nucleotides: TGCGCCAGCAGCTTGCCTAGCGGGACCGGCACAGATACGCAGTATTTT. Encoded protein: CASSLPSGTGTDTQYF.

The CDR3 loop is CASSGTGVGTEAFF. The CDR3 DNA is TGTGCCAGTAGTGGGACAGGGGTGGGCACTGAAGCTTTCTTT. This sequence joins TRBV19 and TRBJ1-1; TRBD1 matches 10 bases. V lost 5 bases and J lost 4; bases outside the gene matches: 4. CDR1 LNHDA and CDR2 SQIVND come from the germline V gene (reference sequence). The CDR3 is made up of 14 amino acids.

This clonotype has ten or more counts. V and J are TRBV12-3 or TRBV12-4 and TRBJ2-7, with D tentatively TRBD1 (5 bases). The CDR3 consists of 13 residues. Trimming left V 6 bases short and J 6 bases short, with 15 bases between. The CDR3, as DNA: TGTGCCAGCAGCCCATCCAGGGTGGGCGAGCAGTACTTC. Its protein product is CASSPSRVGEQYF.

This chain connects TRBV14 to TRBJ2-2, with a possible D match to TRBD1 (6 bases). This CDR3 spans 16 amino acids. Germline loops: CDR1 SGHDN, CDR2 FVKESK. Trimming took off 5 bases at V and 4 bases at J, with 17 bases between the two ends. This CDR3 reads CASSRERTVSTGELFF. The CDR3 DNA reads TGTGCCAGCAGCAGGGAGCGGACAGTGAGCACCGGGGAGCTGTTTTTT.

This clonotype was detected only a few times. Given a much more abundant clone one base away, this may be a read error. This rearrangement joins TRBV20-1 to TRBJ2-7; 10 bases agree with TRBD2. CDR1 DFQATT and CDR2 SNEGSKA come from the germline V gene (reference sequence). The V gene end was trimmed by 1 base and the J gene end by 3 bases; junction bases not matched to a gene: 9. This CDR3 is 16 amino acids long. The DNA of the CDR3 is TGCAGTGCTAGAGTTCATCTAGCGGGAGTTCACTACGAGCAGTACTTC. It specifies CSARVHLAGVHYEQYF.

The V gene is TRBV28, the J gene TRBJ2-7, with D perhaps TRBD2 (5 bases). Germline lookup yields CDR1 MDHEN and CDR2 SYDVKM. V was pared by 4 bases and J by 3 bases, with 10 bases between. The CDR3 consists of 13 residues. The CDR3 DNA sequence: TGTGCCAGCAGTTGGCCGGGATTCTACGAGCAGTACTTC. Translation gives CASSWPGFYEQYF. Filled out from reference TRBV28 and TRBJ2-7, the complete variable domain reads DVKVTQSSRYLVKRTGEKVFLECVQDMDHENMFWYRQDPGLGLRLIYFSYDVKMKEKGDIPEGYSVSREKKERFSLILESASTNQTSMYLCASSWPGFYEQYFGPGTRLTVT.